Listed below are T cell receptor beta chains from one sample, sequenced in a study of T cell responses to AZD1222 COVID-19 vaccine. Profiling relied on immunoSEQ multiplex PCR, and the TCRdb table lists in-frame clones only, not all of them. The sample has over 110,000 clones, approximately 89% seen once. The material sequenced was peripheral blood, taken on day 0 of AZD1222 vaccination. These receptors were collected from an adult in good health. CDR3s include the opening cysteine and the closing phenylalanine or tryptophan. The order of the fields is J gene, V gene, CDR3 protein.

j_call: TRBJ1-6
v_call: TRBV6-5
cdr3_aa: CASSLTGNSPLHF

j_call: TRBJ2-3
v_call: TRBV4-2
cdr3_aa: CASSQAQGGADTQYF

j_call: TRBJ1-2
v_call: TRBV6-2/TRBV6-3
cdr3_aa: CASSTLWGTYGYTF

j_call: TRBJ1-2
v_call: TRBV15
cdr3_aa: CATSPGQGTLGYTF

j_call: TRBJ1-2
v_call: TRBV4-1
cdr3_aa: CASSLTGRAGSNGYTF

j_call: TRBJ2-3
v_call: TRBV27
cdr3_aa: CASSFQGTDTQYF

j_call: TRBJ1-4
v_call: TRBV30
cdr3_aa: CAWSFPQLKKLFF

j_call: TRBJ2-7
v_call: TRBV11-3
cdr3_aa: CASSDSPGRYEQYF

j_call: TRBJ2-7
v_call: TRBV29-1
cdr3_aa: CSVVRAESYEQYF

j_call: TRBJ2-7
v_call: TRBV5-1
cdr3_aa: CASSLWYERFTYEQYF

j_call: TRBJ2-2
v_call: TRBV10-2
cdr3_aa: CASSEEGTTGELFF

j_call: TRBJ1-5
v_call: TRBV7-8
cdr3_aa: CASSRDHQPQHF

j_call: TRBJ1-3
v_call: TRBV10-3
cdr3_aa: CAISGVIESGNTIYF

j_call: TRBJ2-3
v_call: TRBV19
cdr3_aa: CASSIGLAGGPGDTQYF

j_call: TRBJ1-2
v_call: TRBV19
cdr3_aa: CASSRQAYGYTF

j_call: TRBJ2-1
v_call: TRBV30
cdr3_aa: CAWRVAGGVNEQFF

j_call: TRBJ1-1
v_call: TRBV9
cdr3_aa: CASSPTVNTEAFF

j_call: TRBJ1-1
v_call: TRBV25-1
cdr3_aa: CASSDSGQAFF

j_call: TRBJ2-7
v_call: TRBV5-1
cdr3_aa: CASSKDGYEQYF

j_call: TRBJ1-2
v_call: TRBV2
cdr3_aa: CASSEARGSLYGYTF

j_call: TRBJ2-2
v_call: TRBV6-5
cdr3_aa: CASSGQGTNTGELFF

j_call: TRBJ2-6
v_call: TRBV5-5
cdr3_aa: CASSLFGANVLTF

j_call: TRBJ2-2
v_call: TRBV5-6
cdr3_aa: CASSLVAGANTGELFF

j_call: TRBJ1-6
v_call: TRBV4-2
cdr3_aa: CASSQDNSPSPLHF

j_call: TRBJ2-3
v_call: TRBV11-3
cdr3_aa: CASSFAGGASDTQYF

j_call: TRBJ1-1
v_call: TRBV11-2
cdr3_aa: CASSLSPAAEAFF

j_call: TRBJ2-2
v_call: TRBV28
cdr3_aa: CASTGQAGTGELFF

j_call: TRBJ1-2
v_call: TRBV3-1/TRBV3-2
cdr3_aa: CASSHWDGRAHYGYTF

j_call: TRBJ1-2
v_call: TRBV4-1
cdr3_aa: CASSQVRRTGQDYGYTF

j_call: TRBJ1-2
v_call: TRBV12-1
cdr3_aa: CASSLGQNYGYTF

j_call: TRBJ1-5
v_call: TRBV2
cdr3_aa: CASRPLADGLNQPQHF

j_call: TRBJ2-7
v_call: TRBV30
cdr3_aa: CAWSVSPSLGTDLRAIAQYF

j_call: TRBJ2-1
v_call: TRBV9
cdr3_aa: CASSVDRTSGSSYNEQFF

j_call: TRBJ1-4
v_call: TRBV11-3
cdr3_aa: CASSHWDRQGLEKLFF

j_call: TRBJ1-6
v_call: TRBV6-5
cdr3_aa: CASSYGRGLGSPLHF

j_call: TRBJ1-2
v_call: TRBV5-6
cdr3_aa: CASSPGEGNYGYTF

j_call: TRBJ2-7
v_call: TRBV5-5
cdr3_aa: CASSLVWGQVYEQYF